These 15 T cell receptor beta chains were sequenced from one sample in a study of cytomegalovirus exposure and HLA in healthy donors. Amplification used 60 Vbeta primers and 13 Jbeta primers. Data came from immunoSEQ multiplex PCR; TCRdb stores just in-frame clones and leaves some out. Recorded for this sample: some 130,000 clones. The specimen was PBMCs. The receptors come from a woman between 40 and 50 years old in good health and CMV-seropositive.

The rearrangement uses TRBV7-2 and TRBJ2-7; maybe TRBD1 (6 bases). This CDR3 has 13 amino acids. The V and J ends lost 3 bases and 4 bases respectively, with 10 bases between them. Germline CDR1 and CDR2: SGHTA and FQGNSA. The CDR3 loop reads CASSFGTLYEQYF. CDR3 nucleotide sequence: TGTGCCAGCAGCTTCGGGACACTATACGAGCAGTACTTC.

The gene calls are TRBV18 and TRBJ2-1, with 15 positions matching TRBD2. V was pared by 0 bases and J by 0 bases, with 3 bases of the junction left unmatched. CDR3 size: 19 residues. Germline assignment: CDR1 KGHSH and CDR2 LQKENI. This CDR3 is CASSPPGTSGGSSYNEQFF. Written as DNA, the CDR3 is TGTGCCAGCTCACCACCCGGGACTAGCGGGGGGAGCTCCTACAATGAGCAGTTCTTC.

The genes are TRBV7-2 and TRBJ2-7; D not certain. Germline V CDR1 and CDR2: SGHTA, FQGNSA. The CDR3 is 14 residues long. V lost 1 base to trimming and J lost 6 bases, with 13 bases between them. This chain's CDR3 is CASSLGFVGGEQYF. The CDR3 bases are TGTGCCAGCAGCTTAGGTTTTGTAGGCGGCGAGCAGTACTTC.

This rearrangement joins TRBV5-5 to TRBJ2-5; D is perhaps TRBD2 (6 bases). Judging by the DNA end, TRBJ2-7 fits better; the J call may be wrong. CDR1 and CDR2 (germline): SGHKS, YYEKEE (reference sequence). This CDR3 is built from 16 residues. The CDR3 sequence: CASSPDRAGGSYEQYF. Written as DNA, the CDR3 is TGTGCCAGCAGCCCCGACCGAGCGGGCGGCTCCTACGAGCAGTACTTC.

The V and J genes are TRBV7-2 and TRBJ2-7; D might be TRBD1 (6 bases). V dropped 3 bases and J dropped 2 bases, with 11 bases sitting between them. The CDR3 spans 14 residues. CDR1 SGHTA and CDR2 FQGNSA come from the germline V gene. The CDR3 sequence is CASSFNRDTYEQYF. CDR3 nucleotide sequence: TGTGCCAGCAGCTTTAACCGGGACACCTACGAGCAGTACTTC.

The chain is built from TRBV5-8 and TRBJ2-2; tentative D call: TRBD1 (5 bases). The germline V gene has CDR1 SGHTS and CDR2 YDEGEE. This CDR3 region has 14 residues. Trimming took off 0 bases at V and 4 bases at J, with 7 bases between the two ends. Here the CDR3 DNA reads TGTGCCAGCAGCTTGGTTCAGGGCACCGGGGAGCTGTTTTTT. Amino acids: CASSLVQGTGELFF.

The CDR3 nucleotides are TGTGCCAGCAGCGAGGACAGAGCTAACTATGGCTACACCTTC. Protein sequence: CASSEDRANYGYTF. The V gene is TRBV7-9, the J gene TRBJ1-2; TRBD1 is a possible D gene (6 bases). Germline V gene lookup returns CDR1 SEHNR and CDR2 FQNEAQ (reference sequence). V was shortened by 5 bases and J by 0 bases, with 10 bases between the two germline ends. This CDR3 is built from 14 residues.

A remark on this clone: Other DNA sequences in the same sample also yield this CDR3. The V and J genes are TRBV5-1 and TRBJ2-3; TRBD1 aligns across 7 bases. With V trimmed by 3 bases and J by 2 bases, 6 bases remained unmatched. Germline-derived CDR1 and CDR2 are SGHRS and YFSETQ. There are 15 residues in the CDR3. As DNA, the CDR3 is TGCGCCAGCAGCTCCATGGGACAGCTCACAGATACGCAGTATTTT. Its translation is CASSSMGQLTDTQYF.

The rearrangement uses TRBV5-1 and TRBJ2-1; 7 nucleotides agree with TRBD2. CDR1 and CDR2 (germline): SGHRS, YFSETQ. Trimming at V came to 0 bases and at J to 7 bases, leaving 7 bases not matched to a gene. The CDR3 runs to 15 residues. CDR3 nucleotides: TGCGCCAGCAGCTTGGATTCGGGAGGTGGGAATGAGCAGTTCTTC. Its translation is CASSLDSGGGNEQFF.

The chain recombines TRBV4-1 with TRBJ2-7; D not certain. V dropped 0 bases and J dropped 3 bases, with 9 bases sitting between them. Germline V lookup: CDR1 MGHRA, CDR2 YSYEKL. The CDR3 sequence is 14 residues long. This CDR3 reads CASSQENPFYEQYF. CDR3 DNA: TGCGCCAGCAGCCAAGAAAATCCCTTCTACGAGCAGTACTTC.

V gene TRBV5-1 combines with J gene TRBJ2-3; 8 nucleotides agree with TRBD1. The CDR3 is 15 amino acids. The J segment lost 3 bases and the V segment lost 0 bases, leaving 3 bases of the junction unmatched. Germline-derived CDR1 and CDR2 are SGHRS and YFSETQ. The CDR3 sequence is CASSLGWTGTDTQYF. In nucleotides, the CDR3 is TGCGCCAGCAGCTTGGGGTGGACAGGGACAGATACGCAGTATTTT. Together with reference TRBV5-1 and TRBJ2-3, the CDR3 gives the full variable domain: KAGVTQTPRYLIKTRGQQVTLSCSPISGHRSVSWYQQTPGQGLQFLFEYFSETQRNKGNFPGRFSGRQFSNSRSEMNVSTLELGDSALYLCASSLGWTGTDTQYFGPGTRLTVL.

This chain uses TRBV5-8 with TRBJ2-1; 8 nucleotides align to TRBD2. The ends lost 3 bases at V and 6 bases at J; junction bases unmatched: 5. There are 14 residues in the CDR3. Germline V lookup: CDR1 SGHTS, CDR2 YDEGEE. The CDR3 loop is CASSSGLAANEQFF. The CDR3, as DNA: TGTGCCAGCAGCTCCGGACTAGCCGCCAATGAGCAGTTCTTC.

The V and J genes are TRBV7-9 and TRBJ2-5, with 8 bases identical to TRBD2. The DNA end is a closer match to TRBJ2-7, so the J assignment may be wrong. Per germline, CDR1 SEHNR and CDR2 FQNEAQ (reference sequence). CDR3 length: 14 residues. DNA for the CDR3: TGTGCCAGCAGCTTAGTACTAGCGGCCTACGAGCAGTACTTC. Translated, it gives CASSLVLAAYEQYF.

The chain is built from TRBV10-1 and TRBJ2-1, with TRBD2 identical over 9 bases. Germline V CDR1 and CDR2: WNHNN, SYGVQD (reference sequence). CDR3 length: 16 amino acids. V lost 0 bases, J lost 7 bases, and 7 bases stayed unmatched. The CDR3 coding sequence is TGCGCCAGCAGTGAGTCGGGAGCGGGAGGTCGGAATGAGCAGTTCTTC. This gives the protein CASSESGAGGRNEQFF.

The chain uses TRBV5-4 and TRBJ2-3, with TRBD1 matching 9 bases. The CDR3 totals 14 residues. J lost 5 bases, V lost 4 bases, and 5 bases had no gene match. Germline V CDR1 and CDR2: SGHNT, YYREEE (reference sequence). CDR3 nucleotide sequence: TGTGCCAGCAGCCATACAGGGGGCGGAGATACGCAGTATTTT. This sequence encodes CASSHTGGGDTQYF.